The sequence of this T cell receptor beta chain was determined in a study of blood T cells in healthy people across ages. Broader study findings: Investigators treated diversity estimates from one million T cells as underestimates.

Combining a sample-barcoded 5' primer with a J-beta primer mix, a second PCR ran for roughly 7 to 12 cycles. With 12 random nucleotides, a template-switch adaptor tagged each individual cDNA molecule. TCRdb passed the 5' RACE reads through MiXCR, listing each CDR3 protein once. This table holds around 700,000 distinct CDR3 sequences, approximately 25% found once. In its sample, this clonotype was seen a few times. Its cognate antigen is unknown. Germline CDR1 and CDR2: SNHLY and FYNNEI. Trimming left V 2 bases short and J 7 bases short, with 14 bases between. The length of the CDR3 is 14 residues. The same data also went into a second study, on T cells of mothers and their children. As that study records: Biologically related mothers and children overlapped slightly more than unrelated pairs, a non-significant difference.

The V and J genes are TRBV2 and TRBJ2-5; the D gene could be TRBD1 or TRBD2 (5 bases each). The source of this sequence is a boy younger than 18 in good health. The sample was blood. The CDR3 DNA follows: TGTGCCAGCAGTGAACCGAGGGGATACGGGACCCAGTACTTC. It is translated as CASSEPRGYGTQYF.